These 23 T cell receptor beta chains were all obtained from the same sample, sequenced in a study of vaccination effects on CD4 cells after COVID-19. These receptors have no known antigen. Measured with immunoSEQ multiplex PCR; TCRdb has only the in-frame clones, and not every one. This table holds nearly 30,000 clones, roughly four fifths found once. Antigen-specific CD4+ T cells were expanded with viral peptide pools in the ViraFEST assay before sequencing. At the end of about 10 days of culture, CD4+ T cells were isolated. Either the BNT162b2 or mRNA-1273 vaccine was given to participants in two doses. Specimen: CD4+ T cells from PBMCs cultured with HCoV-229E spike peptides, collected after COVID-19 vaccination. All receptors derive from a human donor who received a COVID-19 vaccine.

The genes are TRBV7-9 and TRBJ2-5; 7 nucleotides align to TRBD2. Germline-derived CDR1 and CDR2 are SEHNR and FQNEAQ (reference sequence). The CDR3 contains 13 residues. V shed 8 bases and J 5 bases; nucleotides not matched to a gene: 8. Here the CDR3 reads CASAGVVRETQYF. The CDR3, as DNA: TGTGCCAGCGCGGGGGTAGTAAGGGAGACCCAGTACTTC.

The J gene is TRBJ1-2, the V gene TRBV19, with 9 bases fitting TRBD1. The CDR3 runs to 16 residues. CDR1 and CDR2 (germline): LNHDA, SQIVND (reference sequence). The J segment lost 8 bases and the V segment lost 5 bases, leaving 15 bases of the junction unmatched. The CDR3 loop is CASSALPGQGPLGYTF. The CDR3, as DNA: TGTGCCAGTAGTGCCCTGCCGGGACAGGGTCCCCTCGGCTACACCTTC.

This chain uses TRBV24-1 with TRBJ2-6, with D uncertain. The CDR3 contains 11 residues. V shed 7 bases and J shed 4 bases, with 1 base lying between them. Germline V lookup: CDR1 KGHDR, CDR2 SFDVKD. The CDR3, as DNA: TGTGCCACCAGGGGGGCCAACGTCCTGACTTTC. Residues: CATRGANVLTF.

V is TRBV3-1 (or the pseudogene TRBV3-2) and J is TRBJ2-7, with TRBD2 matching 12 bases. CDR1 is LGHDT and CDR2 is YNNKEL in the germline V gene (reference sequence). V was clipped by 0 bases and J by 3 bases; unmatched bases: 6. This CDR3 is built from 17 residues. The CDR3 is CASSQDPGLAGRYEQYF. Here the CDR3 DNA reads TGTGCCAGCAGCCAAGATCCCGGACTAGCGGGACGCTACGAGCAGTACTTC.

This chain uses TRBV6-5 with TRBJ1-1; D gene unclear. V was pared by 4 bases and J by 1 base, with 13 bases between. Germline assignment: CDR1 MNHEY and CDR2 SVGAGI. This CDR3 has 15 residues. The CDR3 DNA follows: TGTGCCAGCAGTTCTCCAGCCACGGCGAACACTGAAGCTTTCTTT. Its protein product is CASSSPATANTEAFF.

The V and J genes are TRBV19 and TRBJ1-1; 7 bases are shared with TRBD1. The germline V gene encodes CDR1 LNHDA and CDR2 SQIVND (reference sequence). The CDR3 has 14 residues. V was clipped by 9 bases and J by 0 bases; unmatched bases: 7. In DNA form, the CDR3 reads TGTGCCAGCGCGGGACAGATCGTGAACACTGAAGCTTTCTTT. Amino acids: CASAGQIVNTEAFF.

The CDR3 DNA follows: TGTGCCAGCAGTTTATCCAGGGCTATGGCAGCTTTCTTT. Protein: CASSLSRAMAAFF. The chain uses TRBV27 and TRBJ1-1, with D perhaps TRBD1 (5 bases). Germline V gene sequence: CDR1 MNHEY, CDR2 SMNVEV (reference sequence). The V gene lost 0 bases and the J gene lost 10 bases, with 12 bases spanning the gap. CDR3 length equals 13 residues.

The genes are TRBV5-1 and TRBJ2-4, with D uncertain. The CDR3 is made up of 14 amino acids. Per the germline V gene, CDR1 is SGHRS and CDR2 is YFSETQ. The V end was cut by 4 bases, the J end by 8 bases, with 16 bases between. The CDR3 loop reads CASSPGSRDDIQYF. The CDR3, as DNA: TGCGCCAGCAGCCCTGGTAGTAGGGATGACATTCAGTACTTC. The entire variable domain, with the rest obtained from reference TRBV5-1 and TRBJ2-4, is as follows: KAGVTQTPRYLIKTRGQQVTLSCSPISGHRSVSWYQQTPGQGLQFLFEYFSETQRNKGNFPGRFSGRQFSNSRSEMNVSTLELGDSALYLCASSPGSRDDIQYFGAGTRLSVL.

The V call is TRBV15, the J call TRBJ2-5, with 7 nucleotides matching TRBD1. From germline, CDR1 is LNHNV and CDR2 YYDKDF (reference sequence). CDR3 size: 15 residues. Trimming at V came to 2 bases and at J to 5 bases, leaving 8 bases not matched to a gene. The CDR3 protein is CATSRSLTRGETQYF. CDR3 nucleotides: TGTGCCACCAGCAGAAGCTTAACCAGGGGGGAGACCCAGTACTTC.

The J gene is TRBJ1-2, the V gene TRBV4-1; 7 positions agree with TRBD1. This CDR3 contains 15 residues. Germline trimming cut 2 bases from V and 6 bases from J; bases unmatched to any gene: 9. The germline CDR1 and CDR2 sequences are MGHRA and YSYEKL. The CDR3 DNA is TGCGCCAGCAGCCAAATCCCGGACAGGAAGAATGGCTACACCTTC. Its translation: CASSQIPDRKNGYTF.

This chain uses TRBV19 with TRBJ1-2; TRBD1 might be the D (6 bases). The ends were cut back, 7 bases at V and 7 bases at J, with 13 bases in the middle. The CDR3 is made up of 12 amino acids. Per the germline V gene, CDR1 is LNHDA and CDR2 is SQIVND (reference sequence). DNA for the CDR3: TGTGCCAGTACCGATAGGGGGGGTGGCTACACCTTC. Protein: CASTDRGGGYTF.

The chain uses TRBV25-1 and TRBJ2-5; 8 bases map to TRBD2. The CDR3 has 14 amino acids. With 8 bases clipped from V and 4 bases from J, the junction kept 9 bases outside the gene matches. The germline V gene has CDR1 MGHDK and CDR2 SYGVNS. CDR3 sequence reads: CASGRGGQSETQYF. CDR3 bases: TGTGCCAGCGGTCGGGGGGGGCAGTCAGAGACCCAGTACTTC.

J is TRBJ2-1 and V is TRBV12-3 or TRBV12-4, with D perhaps matching TRBD2 (6 bases). The CDR3 totals 12 residues. V was trimmed by 5 bases and J by 9 bases, leaving 11 bases between them. CDR3 sequence reads: CASSPLSGEQFF. DNA of the CDR3: TGTGCCAGCAGTCCCCTTAGCGGTGAGCAGTTCTTC.

This chain joins TRBV3-1 (or the pseudogene TRBV3-2) and TRBJ1-1; D possibly corresponds to TRBD1 (5 bases). The CDR3 loop spans 14 amino acids. The V gene lost 2 bases and the J gene lost 1 base, with 8 bases spanning the gap. The V gene's germline CDR1 is LGHDT and CDR2 YNNKEL (reference sequence). The CDR3, as DNA: TGTGCCAGCAGCCAACGGGGGGGGAACACTGAAGCTTTCTTT. It translates to CASSQRGGNTEAFF.

V and J are TRBV18 and TRBJ2-7; D gene unclear. V lost 3 bases and J lost 3, with 9 bases in between. The CDR3 spans 13 residues. CDR1 is KGHSH and CDR2 is LQKENI in the germline V gene. Written as DNA, the CDR3 is TGTGCCAGCTCACCGAGGACCCTCTACGAGCAGTACTTC. Translation gives CASSPRTLYEQYF.

V usage is TRBV5-5 and J usage is TRBJ1-6; 7 bases are shared with TRBD1. After removal of 4 bases from V and 9 bases from J, the junction contained 7 bases not matched to a gene. Per the germline V gene, CDR1 is SGHKS and CDR2 is YYEKEE (reference sequence). The CDR3 covers 14 residues. In nucleotides, the CDR3 is TGTGCCAGCAGCGAGACAGGGAAGGGTTCACCCCTCCACTTT. Protein product: CASSETGKGSPLHF.

The chain recombines TRBV7-9 with TRBJ2-6; D is unclear. V was trimmed by 7 bases and J by 0 bases, leaving 10 bases between them. Germline V lookup: CDR1 SEHNR, CDR2 FQNEAQ (reference sequence). The CDR3 consists of 15 residues. The CDR3 loop is CASNGRHSGANVLTF. For the CDR3, the DNA is TGTGCCAGCAATGGGCGACACTCTGGGGCCAACGTCCTGACTTTC.

The V and J genes are TRBV18 and TRBJ1-1; D gene ambiguous. The length of the CDR3 is 15 residues. Germline-derived CDR1 and CDR2 are KGHSH and LQKENI. Between the trimmed V and J ends, which lost 3 bases and 3 bases, there was a span of 14 bases. This chain's CDR3 is CASSPAGPWDTEAFF. The CDR3 DNA reads TGTGCCAGCTCACCCGCGGGCCCGTGGGACACTGAAGCTTTCTTT.

This clone was seen just once. The gene calls are TRBV18 and TRBJ2-3; D is uncertain. This CDR3 has 15 residues. Trimming took 3 bases from V and 0 from J, leaving 10 bases between them. The V gene's germline CDR1 is KGHSH and CDR2 LQKENI. CDR3 bases: TGTGCCAGCTCACCGTCGCTGCGTAGCACAGATACGCAGTATTTT. Amino acids: CASSPSLRSTDTQYF.

This clone was observed a handful of times. The CDR3 reads CASSDRGTEAFF. CDR3 DNA sequence: TGTGCCAGCAGTGACAGGGGCACTGAAGCTTTCTTT. The V call is TRBV2, the J call TRBJ1-1, with D maybe TRBD1 (6 bases). The CDR3 spans 12 residues. Deletions cut 3 bases from V and 4 bases from J, with 6 bases between. The germline V gene encodes CDR1 SNHLY and CDR2 FYNNEI. The entire variable domain, with the rest obtained from reference TRBV2 and TRBJ1-1, is as follows: EPEVTQTPSHQVTQMGQEVILRCVPISNHLYFYWYRQILGQKVEFLVSFYNNEISEKSEIFDDQFSVERPDGSNFTLKIRSTKLEDSAMYFCASSDRGTEAFFGQGTRLTVV.

The chain carries TRBV7-9 and TRBJ2-5; D is perhaps TRBD2 (5 bases). This CDR3 is built from 14 residues. From germline, CDR1 is SEHNR and CDR2 FQNEAQ (reference sequence). V dropped 6 bases and J dropped 3 bases, with 14 bases sitting between them. The CDR3 DNA reads as TGTGCCAGCAGGGAGGATGGGTCAAAAGAGACCCAGTACTTC. Its protein is CASREDGSKETQYF.

This chain uses TRBV28 with TRBJ1-2; D remains unclear. The CDR3 is made up of 15 amino acids. V lost 3 bases, J lost 4 bases, and 15 bases lay in between. Looked up from germline, CDR1 is MDHEN and CDR2 is SYDVKM. The CDR3 protein is CASSFSWEGGYGYTF. The CDR3 DNA follows: TGTGCCAGCAGTTTCTCCTGGGAGGGTGGCTATGGCTACACCTTC.

This clone was counted between two and nine times. The chain employs TRBV30 and TRBJ2-1; 12 positions agree with TRBD2. There are 16 residues in the CDR3. J gave up 8 bases and V 3 bases, and 11 bases lay outside the gene matches. Germline V gene lookup returns CDR1 GTSNPN and CDR2 SVGIG (reference sequence). CDR3 protein: CAWSTVPSGGVHEQFF. The CDR3 bases are TGTGCCTGGAGCACCGTACCTAGCGGGGGGGTCCATGAGCAGTTCTTC.